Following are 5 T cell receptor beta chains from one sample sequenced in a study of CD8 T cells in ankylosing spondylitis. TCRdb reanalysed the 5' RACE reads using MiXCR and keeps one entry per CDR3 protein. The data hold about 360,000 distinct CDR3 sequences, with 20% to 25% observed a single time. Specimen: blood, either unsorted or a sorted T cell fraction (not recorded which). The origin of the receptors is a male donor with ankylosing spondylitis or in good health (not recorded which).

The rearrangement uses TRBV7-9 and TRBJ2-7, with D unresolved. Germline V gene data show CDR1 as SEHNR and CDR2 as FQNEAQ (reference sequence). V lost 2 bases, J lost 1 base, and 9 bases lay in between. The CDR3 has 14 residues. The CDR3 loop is CASSLKDISYEQYF. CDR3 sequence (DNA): TGTGCCAGCAGCTTAAAAGACATATCCTACGAGCAGTACTTC. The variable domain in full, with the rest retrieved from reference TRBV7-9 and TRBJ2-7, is DTGVSQNPRHKITKRGQNVTFRCDPISEHNRLYWYRQTLGQGPEFLTYFQNEAQLEKSRLLSDRFSAERPKGSFSTLEIQRTEQGDSAMYLCASSLKDISYEQYFGPGTRLTVT.

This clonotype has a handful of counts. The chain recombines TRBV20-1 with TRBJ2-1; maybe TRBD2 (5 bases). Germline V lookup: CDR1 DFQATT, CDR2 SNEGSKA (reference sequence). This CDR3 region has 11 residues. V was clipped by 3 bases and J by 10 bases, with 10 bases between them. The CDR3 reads CSAREVLEQFF. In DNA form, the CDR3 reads TGCAGTGCTAGGGAGGTTCTCGAGCAGTTCTTC.

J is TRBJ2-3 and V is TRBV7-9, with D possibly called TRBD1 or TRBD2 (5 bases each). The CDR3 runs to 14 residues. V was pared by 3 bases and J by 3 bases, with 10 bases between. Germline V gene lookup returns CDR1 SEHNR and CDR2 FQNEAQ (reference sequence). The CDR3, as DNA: TGTGCCAGCAGCTTGGGGGATCCGACAGATACGCAGTATTTT. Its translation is CASSLGDPTDTQYF.

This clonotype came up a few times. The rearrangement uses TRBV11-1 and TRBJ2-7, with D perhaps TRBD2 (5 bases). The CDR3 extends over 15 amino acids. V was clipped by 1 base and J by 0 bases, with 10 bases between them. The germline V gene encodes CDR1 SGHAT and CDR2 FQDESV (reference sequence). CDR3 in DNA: TGTGCCAGCAGCTTAGGCGGACTCGGCTCCTACGAGCAGTACTTC. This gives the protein CASSLGGLGSYEQYF. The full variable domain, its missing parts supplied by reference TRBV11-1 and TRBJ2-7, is EAEVAQSPRYKITEKSQAVAFWCDPISGHATLYWYRQILGQGPELLVQFQDESVVDDSQLPKDRFSAERLKGVDSTLKIQPAELGDSAMYLCASSLGGLGSYEQYFGPGTRLTVT.

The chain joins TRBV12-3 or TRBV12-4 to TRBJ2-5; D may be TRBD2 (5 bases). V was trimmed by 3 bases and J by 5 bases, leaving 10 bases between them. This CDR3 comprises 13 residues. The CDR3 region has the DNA TGTGCCAGCAGTTTTAGAGGGTCTGAGACCCAGTACTTC. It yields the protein CASSFRGSETQYF.